Sequencing of this T cell receptor beta chain was carried out in a study of identical twins. On this clonotype: Antigen unknown.

Whole-study results and caveats: Sequences that were beta out-of-frame showed weaker excess twin sharing.

Template switching created a universal primer site, and the cDNA included unique molecular identifiers. TCRdb re-called the 5' RACE reads through MiXCR, storing one row per CDR3 protein. The table lists some 500,000 distinct CDR3 sequences, 14% of them singletons. The ends lost 6 bases at V and 3 bases at J; junction bases unmatched: 5. Germline V CDR1 and CDR2: DFQATT, SNEGSKA (reference sequence). The CDR3 is 13 amino acids. These data are also associated with another study on yellow fever vaccine responses in identical twins.

What was sequenced was CD4+ T cells sorted from blood. The sequence was obtained from a woman aged 18-30 years in good health. The chain recombines TRBV20-1 with TRBJ2-7; 10 bases are a match to TRBD1. CDR3 residues: CSAPWTGGYEQYF. CDR3 DNA sequence: TGCAGTGCCCCCTGGACAGGGGGCTACGAGCAGTACTTC.